This TCR beta chain was sequenced in a study of Ad26.COV2.S vaccination and SARS-CoV-2 variants. The CDR3 consists of 13 residues. Deletions cut 7 bases from V and 4 bases from J, with 12 bases between. As for treatment: about 20 received Ad26.COV2.S at low or high dose, single or two shots; roughly 5 received placebo; per-sample allocation not given. Sampling happened 63 days after the first vaccine or placebo injection. Sequencing used immunoSEQ multiplex PCR; TCRdb keeps in-frame clones, though not all of them. This sample has around 300,000 clones, with 88% found just once. Sample: peripheral blood, taken in a trial of Ad26.COV2.S vaccine versus placebo. The TCR was taken from a person between 18 and 60 years old who received the Ad26.COV2.S COVID-19 vaccine or a placebo. The rearrangement uses TRBV12-3 or TRBV12-4 and TRBJ2-3; D not certain. CDR3 bases: TGTGCCAGCACCATCCTAATATCAGATACGCAGTATTTT. Encoded protein: CASTILISDTQYF.